This T cell receptor (beta chain) derives from a study of blood T cell repertoires in COVID-19. The CDR3 loop spans 15 amino acids. Looked up from germline, CDR1 is SGHTA and CDR2 is FQGTGA. J gave up 5 bases and V 6 bases, and 10 bases lay outside the gene matches. Clones were sequenced by immunoSEQ multiplex PCR, and TCRdb holds only the in-frame ones, with some missing. The table records about 160,000 clones, 80% to 90% of them present only once. Seattle enrolled patients during active infection and tracked them longitudinally. The sequencing sample was made of peripheral blood. This TCR was sampled from a woman aged 50 to 65 with COVID-19, enrolled during active disease. The chain recombines TRBV7-3 with TRBJ2-1, with 7 nucleotides matching TRBD2. The CDR3 DNA reads TGTGCCAGCAGGTTAGGTGGGGGAGGGCACAATGAGCAGTTCTTC. Protein: CASRLGGGGHNEQFF.